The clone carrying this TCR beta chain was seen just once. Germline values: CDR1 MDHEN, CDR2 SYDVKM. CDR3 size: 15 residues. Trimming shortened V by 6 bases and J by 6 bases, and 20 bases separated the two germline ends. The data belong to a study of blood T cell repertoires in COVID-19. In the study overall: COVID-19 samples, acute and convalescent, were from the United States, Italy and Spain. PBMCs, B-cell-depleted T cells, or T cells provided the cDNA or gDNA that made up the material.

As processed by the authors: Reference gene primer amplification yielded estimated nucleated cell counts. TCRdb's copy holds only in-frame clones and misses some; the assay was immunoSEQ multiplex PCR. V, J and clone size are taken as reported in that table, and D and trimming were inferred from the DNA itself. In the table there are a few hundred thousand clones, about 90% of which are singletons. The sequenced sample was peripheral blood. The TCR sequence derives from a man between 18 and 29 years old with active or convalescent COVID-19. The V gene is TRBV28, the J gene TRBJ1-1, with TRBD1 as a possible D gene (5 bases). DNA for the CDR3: TGTGCCAGCAGGCGGGGACGGACCAATGAACCTGAAGCTTTCTTT. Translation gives CASRRGRTNEPEAFF.